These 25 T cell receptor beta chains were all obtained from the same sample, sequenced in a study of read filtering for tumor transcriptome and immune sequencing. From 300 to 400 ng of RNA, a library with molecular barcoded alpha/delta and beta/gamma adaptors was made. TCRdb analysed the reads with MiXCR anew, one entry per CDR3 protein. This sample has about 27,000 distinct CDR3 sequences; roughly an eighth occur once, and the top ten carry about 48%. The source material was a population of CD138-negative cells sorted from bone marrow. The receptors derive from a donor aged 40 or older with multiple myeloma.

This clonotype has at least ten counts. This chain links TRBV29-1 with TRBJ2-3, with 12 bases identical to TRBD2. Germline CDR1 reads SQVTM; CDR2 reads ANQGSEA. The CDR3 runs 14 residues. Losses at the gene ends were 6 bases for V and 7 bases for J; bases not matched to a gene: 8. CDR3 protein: CSVGRLAGAYTQYF. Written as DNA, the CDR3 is TGCAGCGTAGGGAGACTAGCGGGAGCTTATACGCAGTATTTT.

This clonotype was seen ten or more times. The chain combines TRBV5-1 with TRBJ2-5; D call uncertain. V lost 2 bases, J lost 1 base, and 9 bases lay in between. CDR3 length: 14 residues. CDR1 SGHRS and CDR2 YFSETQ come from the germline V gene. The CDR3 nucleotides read TGCGCCAGCAGCTTCGATGGGTTCCAAGAGACCCAGTACTTC. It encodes CASSFDGFQETQYF. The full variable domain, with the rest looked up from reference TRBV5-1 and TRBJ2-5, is KAGVTQTPRYLIKTRGQQVTLSCSPISGHRSVSWYQQTPGQGLQFLFEYFSETQRNKGNFPGRFSGRQFSNSRSEMNVSTLELGDSALYLCASSFDGFQETQYFGPGTRLLVL.

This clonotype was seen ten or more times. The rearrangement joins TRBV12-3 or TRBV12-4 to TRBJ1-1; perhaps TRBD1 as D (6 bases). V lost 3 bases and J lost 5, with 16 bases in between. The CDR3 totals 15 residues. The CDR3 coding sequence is TGTGCCAGCAGTTTGAACGGGAAGGGGACAACTGAAGCTTTCTTT. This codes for CASSLNGKGTTEAFF.

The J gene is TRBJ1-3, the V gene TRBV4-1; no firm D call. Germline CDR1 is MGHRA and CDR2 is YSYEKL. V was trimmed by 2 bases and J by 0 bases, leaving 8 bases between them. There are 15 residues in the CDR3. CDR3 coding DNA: TGCGCCAGCAGCCAACTTGCGTTCTCTGGAAACACCATATATTTT. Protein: CASSQLAFSGNTIYF.

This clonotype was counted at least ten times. The CDR3 spells CATSDLWGSGRTGELFF. CDR3 DNA sequence: TGTGCCACCAGTGATTTATGGGGGTCGGGAAGAACCGGGGAGCTGTTTTTT. The chain links TRBV24-1 to TRBJ2-2, with D perhaps matching TRBD1 or TRBD2 (5 bases each). V was clipped by 1 base and J by 5 bases, with 16 bases between them. There are 17 residues in the CDR3. Germline CDR1 reads KGHDR; CDR2 reads SFDVKD.

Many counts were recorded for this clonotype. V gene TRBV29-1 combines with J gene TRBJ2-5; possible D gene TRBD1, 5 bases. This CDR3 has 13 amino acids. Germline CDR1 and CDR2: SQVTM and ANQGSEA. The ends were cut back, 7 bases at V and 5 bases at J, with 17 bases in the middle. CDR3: CSAATASGETQYF. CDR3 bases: TGCAGCGCCGCGACAGCTTCGGGCGAGACCCAGTACTTC.

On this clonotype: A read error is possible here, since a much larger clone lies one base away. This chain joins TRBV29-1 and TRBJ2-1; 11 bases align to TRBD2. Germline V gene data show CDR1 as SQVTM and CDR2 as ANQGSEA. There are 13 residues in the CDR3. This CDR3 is CSGGTSGYNAQSF. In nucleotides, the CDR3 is TGCAGCGGGGGGACTAGCGGATACAATGCGCAGTCCTTC.

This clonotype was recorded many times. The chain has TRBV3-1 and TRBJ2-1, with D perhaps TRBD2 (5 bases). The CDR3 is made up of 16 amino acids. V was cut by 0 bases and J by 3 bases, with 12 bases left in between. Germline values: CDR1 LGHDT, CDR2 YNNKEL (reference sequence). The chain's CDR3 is CASSQDRGPLYNEQFF. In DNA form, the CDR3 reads TGTGCCAGCAGCCAAGATCGAGGGCCCCTCTACAATGAGCAGTTCTTC.

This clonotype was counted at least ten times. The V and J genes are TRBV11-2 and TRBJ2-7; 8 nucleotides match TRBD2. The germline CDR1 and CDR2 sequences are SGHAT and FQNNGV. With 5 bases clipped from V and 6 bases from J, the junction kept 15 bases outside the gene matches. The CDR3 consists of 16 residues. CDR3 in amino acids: CASSPMSGGRPVEQYF. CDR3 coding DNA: TGTGCCAGCAGCCCTATGTCGGGCGGGAGGCCGGTCGAGCAGTACTTC.

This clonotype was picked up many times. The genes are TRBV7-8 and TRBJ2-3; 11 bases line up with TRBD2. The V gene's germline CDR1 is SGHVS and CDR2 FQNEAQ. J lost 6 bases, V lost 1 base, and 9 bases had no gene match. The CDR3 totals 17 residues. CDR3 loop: CASSLVYSLAGGDTQYF. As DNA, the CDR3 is TGTGCCAGCAGCTTAGTGTATTCCCTAGCGGGAGGCGATACGCAGTATTTT.

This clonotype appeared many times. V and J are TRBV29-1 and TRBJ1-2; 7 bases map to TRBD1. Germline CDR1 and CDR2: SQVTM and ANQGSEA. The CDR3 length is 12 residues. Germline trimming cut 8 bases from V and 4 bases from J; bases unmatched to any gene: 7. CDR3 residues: CSTRGGSYGYTF. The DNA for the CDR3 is TGCAGCACAAGAGGGGGCAGCTATGGCTACACCTTC.

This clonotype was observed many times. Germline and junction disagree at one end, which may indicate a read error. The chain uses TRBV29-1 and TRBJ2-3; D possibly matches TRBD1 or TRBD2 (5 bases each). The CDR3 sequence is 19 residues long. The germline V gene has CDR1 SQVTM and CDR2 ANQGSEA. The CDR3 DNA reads TGCAGCGCTGAAGGGCCCCCACGGGCGAGGGGTTTTGTGACAGATACGCAGTATTTT. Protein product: CSAEGPPRARGFVTDTQYF.

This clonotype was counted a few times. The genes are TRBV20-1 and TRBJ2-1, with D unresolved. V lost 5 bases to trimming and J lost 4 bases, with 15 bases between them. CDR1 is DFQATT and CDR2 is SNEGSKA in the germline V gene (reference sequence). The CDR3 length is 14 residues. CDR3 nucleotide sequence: TGCAGTGCTCCGTCCCCTCGGGTATACAATGAGCAGTTCTTC. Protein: CSAPSPRVYNEQFF.

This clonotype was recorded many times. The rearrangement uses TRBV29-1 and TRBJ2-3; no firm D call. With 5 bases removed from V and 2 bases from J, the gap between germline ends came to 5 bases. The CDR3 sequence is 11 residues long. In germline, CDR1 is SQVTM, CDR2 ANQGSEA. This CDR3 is CSVRPTDTQYF. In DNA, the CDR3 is TGCAGCGTTCGCCCCACAGATACGCAGTATTTT.

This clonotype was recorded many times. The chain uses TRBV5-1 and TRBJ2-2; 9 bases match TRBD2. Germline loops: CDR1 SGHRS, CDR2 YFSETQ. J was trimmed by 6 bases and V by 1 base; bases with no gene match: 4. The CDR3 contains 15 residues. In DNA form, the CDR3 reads TGCGCCAGCAGCTTGACGGGACTAGCCGCCGGGGAGCTGTTTTTT. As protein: CASSLTGLAAGELFF.

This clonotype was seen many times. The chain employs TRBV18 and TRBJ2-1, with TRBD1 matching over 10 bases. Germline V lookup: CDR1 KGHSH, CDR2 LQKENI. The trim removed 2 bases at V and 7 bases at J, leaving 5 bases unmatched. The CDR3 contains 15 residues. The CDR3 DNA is TGTGCCAGCTCACCATGGACAGGGGGGGGTAATGAGCAGTTCTTC. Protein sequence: CASSPWTGGGNEQFF. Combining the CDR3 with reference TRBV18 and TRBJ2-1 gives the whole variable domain NAGVMQNPRHLVRRRGQEARLRCSPMKGHSHVYWYRQLPEEGLKFMVYLQKENIIDESGMPKERFSAEFPKEGPSILRIQQVVRGDSAAYFCASSPWTGGGNEQFFGPGTRLTVL.

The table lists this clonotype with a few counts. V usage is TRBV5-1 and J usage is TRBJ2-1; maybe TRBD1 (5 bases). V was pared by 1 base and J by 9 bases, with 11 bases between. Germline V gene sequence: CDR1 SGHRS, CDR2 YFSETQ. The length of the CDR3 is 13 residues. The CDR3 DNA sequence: TGCGCCAGCAGCTTGCAGGGTAAGAGTGAGCAGTTCTTC. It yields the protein CASSLQGKSEQFF.

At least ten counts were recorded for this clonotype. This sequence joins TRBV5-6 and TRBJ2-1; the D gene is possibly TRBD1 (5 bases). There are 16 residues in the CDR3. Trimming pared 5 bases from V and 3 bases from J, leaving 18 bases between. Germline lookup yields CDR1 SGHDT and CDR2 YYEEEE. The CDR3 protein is CASSLFRQPRYNEQFF. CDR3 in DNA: TGTGCCAGCAGTTTATTCCGACAGCCTCGCTACAATGAGCAGTTCTTC.

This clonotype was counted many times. CDR3 in amino acids: CASSEASSVSEAFF. The CDR3 DNA reads as TGTGCCAGCAGTGAAGCAAGTAGTGTGTCTGAAGCTTTCTTT. The V and J genes are TRBV2 and TRBJ1-1; D is unresolved. In germline, CDR1 is SNHLY, CDR2 FYNNEI. The CDR3 runs to 14 residues. The V and J ends lost 0 bases and 6 bases respectively, with 11 bases between them. The variable domain in full, with the rest retrieved from reference TRBV2 and TRBJ1-1, is EPEVTQTPSHQVTQMGQEVILRCVPISNHLYFYWYRQILGQKVEFLVSFYNNEISEKSEIFDDQFSVERPDGSNFTLKIRSTKLEDSAMYFCASSEASSVSEAFFGQGTRLTVV.

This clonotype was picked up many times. The CDR3 spells CASSPYPGLPEGANTGELFF. The CDR3 nucleotides read TGTGCCAGCTCCCCTTATCCGGGACTACCCGAAGGGGCGAACACCGGGGAGCTGTTTTTT. This chain connects TRBV9 to TRBJ2-2, with TRBD2 matching 7 bases. The CDR3 runs 20 residues. In germline, CDR1 is SGDLS, CDR2 YYNGEE. J lost 0 bases, V lost 7 bases, and 21 bases had no gene match.

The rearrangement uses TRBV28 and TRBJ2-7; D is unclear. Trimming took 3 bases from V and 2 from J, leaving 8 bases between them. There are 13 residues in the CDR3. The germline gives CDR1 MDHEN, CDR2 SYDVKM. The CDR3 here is CASSLVTPYEQYF. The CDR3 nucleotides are TGTGCCAGCAGTTTGGTCACCCCCTACGAGCAGTACTTC.

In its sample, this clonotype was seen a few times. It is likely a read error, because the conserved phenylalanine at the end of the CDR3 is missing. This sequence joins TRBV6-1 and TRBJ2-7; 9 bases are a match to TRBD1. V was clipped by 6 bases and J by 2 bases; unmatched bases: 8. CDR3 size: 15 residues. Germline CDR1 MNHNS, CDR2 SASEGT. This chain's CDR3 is CASRADRGDTYEQYS. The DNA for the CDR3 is TGTGCCAGCAGGGCGGACAGGGGAGACACCTACGAGCAGTACTCC.

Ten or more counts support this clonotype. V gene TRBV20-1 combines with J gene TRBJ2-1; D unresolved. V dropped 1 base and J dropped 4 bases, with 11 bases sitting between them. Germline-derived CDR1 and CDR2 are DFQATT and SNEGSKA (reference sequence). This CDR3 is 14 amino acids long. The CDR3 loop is CSARVVVRYNEQFF. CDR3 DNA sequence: TGCAGTGCTAGAGTCGTTGTGAGGTACAATGAGCAGTTCTTC.

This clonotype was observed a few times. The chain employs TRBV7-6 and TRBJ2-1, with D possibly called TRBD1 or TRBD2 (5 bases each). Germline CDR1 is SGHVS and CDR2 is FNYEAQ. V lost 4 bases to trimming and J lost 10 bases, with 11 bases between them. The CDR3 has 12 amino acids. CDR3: CASSSPGTEQFF. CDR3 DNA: TGTGCCAGCAGCTCACCGGGGACCGAGCAGTTCTTC.

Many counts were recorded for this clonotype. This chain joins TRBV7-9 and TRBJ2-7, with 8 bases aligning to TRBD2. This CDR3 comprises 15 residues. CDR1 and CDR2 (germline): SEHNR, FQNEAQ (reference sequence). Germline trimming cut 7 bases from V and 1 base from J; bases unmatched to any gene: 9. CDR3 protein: CASIRAGGLSYEQYF. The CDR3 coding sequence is TGTGCCAGCATTCGGGCGGGAGGCCTTTCCTACGAGCAGTACTTC. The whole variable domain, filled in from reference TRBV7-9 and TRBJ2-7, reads DTGVSQNPRHKITKRGQNVTFRCDPISEHNRLYWYRQTLGQGPEFLTYFQNEAQLEKSRLLSDRFSAERPKGSFSTLEIQRTEQGDSAMYLCASIRAGGLSYEQYFGPGTRLTVT.